The source of this T cell receptor (beta chain) is a study of CD8 T cells in Susac syndrome. The V gene lost 1 base and the J gene lost 0 bases, with 8 bases spanning the gap. Germline lookup yields CDR1 LNHNV and CDR2 YYDKDF (reference sequence). CDR3 length: 15 residues. In Susac syndrome patients, recently defined diagnostic criteria for definite or probable disease were met. The authors reverse transcribed about 0.5 to 1 ug RNA with random hexamers. TCRdb re-called the immunoSEQ multiplex PCR reads through MiXCR, storing one row per CDR3 protein. The sample lists 150,000 or so distinct CDR3 sequences, about 95% occurring once.

The sequencing sample was made of CD4+ T cells from PBMCs. The chain recombines TRBV15 with TRBJ2-3, with a possible D match to TRBD2 (6 bases). The receptor was derived from a human donor with Susac syndrome. This chain's CDR3 is CATSRGGESTDTQYF. CDR3 DNA: TGTGCCACCAGCAGAGGGGGGGAAAGCACAGATACGCAGTATTTT.